The table lists the clone carrying this TCR beta chain with a count of one. The antigen is unknown. The CDR3 extends over 13 amino acids. The V end was cut by 5 bases, the J end by 7 bases, with 15 bases between. Germline V gene data show CDR1 as SGHNT and CDR2 as YENEEA. The data were taken from a study of cytomegalovirus exposure and HLA in healthy donors. About the study: Prior work identified 100 million to 130 million unique TCR beta sequences in 150 million to 200 million T cells.

Both 60 Vbeta primers and 13 Jbeta primers went into the PCR. Profiled with immunoSEQ multiplex PCR; TCRdb holds only in-frame clones, not every one. The sample includes approximately 150,000 clones, 68% seen only once; the top ten take approximately 4.5%. The study's findings and limits: An analysis done earlier found most TCR beta V segments productive about 87% or about 30% of the time. Researchers counted approximately 160 TCR beta chains as cytomegalovirus-associated. Most CMV-associated TCR beta chains were later found to appear HLA-restricted.

V is TRBV11-3 and J is TRBJ2-7, with D possibly matching TRBD2 (6 bases). The source of this sequence is a woman between 18 and 30 years old in good health and CMV-seropositive. Sequenced: PBMCs. CDR3 in amino acids: CASSASGDFEQYF. CDR3 DNA sequence: TGTGCCAGCAGCGCGTCGGGGGACTTTGAGCAGTACTTC.